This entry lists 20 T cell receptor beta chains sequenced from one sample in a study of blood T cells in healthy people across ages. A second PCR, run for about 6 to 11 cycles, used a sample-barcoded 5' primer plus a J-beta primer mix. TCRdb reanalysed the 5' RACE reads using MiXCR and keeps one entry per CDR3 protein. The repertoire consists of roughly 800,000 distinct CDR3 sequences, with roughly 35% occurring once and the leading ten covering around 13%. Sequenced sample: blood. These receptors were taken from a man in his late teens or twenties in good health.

CDR3 region: CASSLATGVGLGQPQHF. The CDR3 DNA follows: TGTGCCAGCAGCTTGGCGACAGGGGTGGGCTTAGGTCAGCCCCAGCATTTT. The chain uses TRBV12-3 or TRBV12-4 and TRBJ1-5; 8 bases are a match to TRBD1. The CDR3 has 17 amino acids. Trimming took 6 bases from V and 6 from J; bases not matched to a gene: 16.

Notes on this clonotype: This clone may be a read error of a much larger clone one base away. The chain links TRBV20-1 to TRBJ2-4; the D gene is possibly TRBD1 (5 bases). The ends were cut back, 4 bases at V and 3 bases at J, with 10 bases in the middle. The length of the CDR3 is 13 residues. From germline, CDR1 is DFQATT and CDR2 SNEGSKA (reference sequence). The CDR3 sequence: CSAKGVDKNIQYF. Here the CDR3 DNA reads TGCAGTGCTAAAGGGGTGGACAAAAACATTCAGTACTTC.

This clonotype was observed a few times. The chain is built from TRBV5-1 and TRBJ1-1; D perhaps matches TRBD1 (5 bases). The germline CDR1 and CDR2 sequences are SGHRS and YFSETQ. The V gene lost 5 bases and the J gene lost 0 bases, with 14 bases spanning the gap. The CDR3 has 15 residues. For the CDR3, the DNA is TGCGCCAGCAGACCCGGACACCAAATGAACACTGAAGCTTTCTTT. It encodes CASRPGHQMNTEAFF.

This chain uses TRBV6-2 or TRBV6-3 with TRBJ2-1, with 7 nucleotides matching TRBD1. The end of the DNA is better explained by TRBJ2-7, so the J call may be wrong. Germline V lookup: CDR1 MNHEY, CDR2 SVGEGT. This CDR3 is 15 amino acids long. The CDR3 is CASSYSMVGGREQYF. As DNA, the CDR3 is TGTGCCAGCAGTTACTCGATGGTAGGGGGCAGGGAGCAGTACTTC.

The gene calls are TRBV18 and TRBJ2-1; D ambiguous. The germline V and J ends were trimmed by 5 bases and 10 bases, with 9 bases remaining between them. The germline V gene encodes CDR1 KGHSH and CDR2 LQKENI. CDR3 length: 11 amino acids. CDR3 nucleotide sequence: TGTGCCAGCTCAGCCTACGGGGAGCAGTTCTTC. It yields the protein CASSAYGEQFF.

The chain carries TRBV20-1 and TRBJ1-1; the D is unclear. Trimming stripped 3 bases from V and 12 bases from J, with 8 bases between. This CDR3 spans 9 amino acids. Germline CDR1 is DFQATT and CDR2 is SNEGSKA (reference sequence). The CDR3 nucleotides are TGCAGTGCTAGTTTCGAAACTTTCTTT. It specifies CSASFETFF.

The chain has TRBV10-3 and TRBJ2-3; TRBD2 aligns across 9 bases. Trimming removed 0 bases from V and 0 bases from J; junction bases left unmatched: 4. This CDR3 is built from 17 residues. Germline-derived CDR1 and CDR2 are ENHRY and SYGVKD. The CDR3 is CAISESKRGVSTDTQYF. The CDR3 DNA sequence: TGTGCCATCAGTGAGTCAAAGCGGGGGGTAAGCACAGATACGCAGTATTTT.

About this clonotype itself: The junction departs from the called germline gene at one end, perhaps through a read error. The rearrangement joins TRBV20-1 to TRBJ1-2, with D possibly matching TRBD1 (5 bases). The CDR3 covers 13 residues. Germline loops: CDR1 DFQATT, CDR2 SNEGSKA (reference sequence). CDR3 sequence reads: CSTSTGTLVGYTF. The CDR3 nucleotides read TGCAGTACTAGTACCGGGACCCTGGTGGGCTACACCTTC.

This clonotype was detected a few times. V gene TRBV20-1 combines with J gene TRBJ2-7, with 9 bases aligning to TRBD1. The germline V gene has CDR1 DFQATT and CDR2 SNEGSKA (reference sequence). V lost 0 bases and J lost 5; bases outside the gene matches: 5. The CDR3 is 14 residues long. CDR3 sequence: CSARENHRGHEQYF. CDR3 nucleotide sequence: TGCAGTGCTAGAGAAAACCACAGGGGGCACGAGCAGTACTTC.

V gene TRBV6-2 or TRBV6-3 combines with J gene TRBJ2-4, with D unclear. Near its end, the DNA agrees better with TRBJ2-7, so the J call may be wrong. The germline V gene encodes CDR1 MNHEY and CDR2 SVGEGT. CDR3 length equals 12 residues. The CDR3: CASGIGLGEQYF. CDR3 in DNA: TGTGCCAGCGGAATTGGTCTAGGCGAGCAGTACTTC.

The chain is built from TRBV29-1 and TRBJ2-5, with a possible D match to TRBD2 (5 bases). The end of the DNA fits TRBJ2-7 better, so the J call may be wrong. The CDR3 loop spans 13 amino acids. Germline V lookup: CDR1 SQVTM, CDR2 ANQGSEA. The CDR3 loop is CSVGKGSPYEQYF. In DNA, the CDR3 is TGCAGCGTGGGTAAAGGGAGTCCCTACGAGCAGTACTTC.

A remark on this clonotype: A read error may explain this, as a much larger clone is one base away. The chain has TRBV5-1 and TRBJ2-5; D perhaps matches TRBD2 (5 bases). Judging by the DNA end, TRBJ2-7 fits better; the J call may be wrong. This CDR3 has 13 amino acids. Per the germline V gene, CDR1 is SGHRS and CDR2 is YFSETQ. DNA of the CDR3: TGCGCCAGCAGCCAGAGCGGATCCTGCGAGCAGTACTTC. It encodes CASSQSGSCEQYF.

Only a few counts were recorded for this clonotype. The CDR3 loop reads CASRTSGANSEQFF. Here the CDR3 DNA reads TGTGCCAGTCGGACTAGCGGGGCTAACAGTGAGCAGTTCTTC. This chain uses TRBV27 with TRBJ2-1; TRBD2 agrees at 12 bases. The CDR3 is 14 residues long. Per the germline V gene, CDR1 is MNHEY and CDR2 is SMNVEV (reference sequence). The V and J ends lost 9 bases and 9 bases, in that order; junction bases with no gene match: 9.

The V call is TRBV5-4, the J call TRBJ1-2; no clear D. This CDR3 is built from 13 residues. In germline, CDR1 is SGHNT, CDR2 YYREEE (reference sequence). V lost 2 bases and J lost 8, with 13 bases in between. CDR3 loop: CASSFFGDGGYTF. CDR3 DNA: TGTGCCAGCAGCTTTTTCGGGGATGGGGGCTACACCTTC.

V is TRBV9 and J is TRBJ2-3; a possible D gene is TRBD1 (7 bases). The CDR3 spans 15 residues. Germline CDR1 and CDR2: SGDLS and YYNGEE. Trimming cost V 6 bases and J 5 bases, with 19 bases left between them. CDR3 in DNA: TGTGCCAGCACCGCGGAGGGGGCCGGCAGAGATACGCAGTATTTT. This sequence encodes CASTAEGAGRDTQYF.

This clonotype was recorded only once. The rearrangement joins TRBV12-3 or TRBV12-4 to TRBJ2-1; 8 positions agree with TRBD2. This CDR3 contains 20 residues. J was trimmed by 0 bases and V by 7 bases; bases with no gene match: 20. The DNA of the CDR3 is TGTGCCAGCAAATCCTACCAACTAGGGGGAGGGACTAGCTCCTACAATGAGCAGTTCTTC. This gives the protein CASKSYQLGGGTSSYNEQFF.

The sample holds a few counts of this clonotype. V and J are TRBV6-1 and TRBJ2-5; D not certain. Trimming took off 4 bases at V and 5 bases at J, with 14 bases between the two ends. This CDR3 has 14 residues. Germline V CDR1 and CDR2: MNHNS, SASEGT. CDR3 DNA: TGTGCCAGCAGTGTGTGGGGAAAGCAGGAGACCCAGTACTTC. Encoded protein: CASSVWGKQETQYF.

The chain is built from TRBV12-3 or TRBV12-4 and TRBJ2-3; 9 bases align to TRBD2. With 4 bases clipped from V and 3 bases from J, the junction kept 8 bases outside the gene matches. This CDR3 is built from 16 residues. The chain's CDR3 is CASSSFLAGRTDTQYF. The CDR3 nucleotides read TGTGCCAGCAGTTCTTTTCTAGCGGGGAGAACAGATACGCAGTATTTT.

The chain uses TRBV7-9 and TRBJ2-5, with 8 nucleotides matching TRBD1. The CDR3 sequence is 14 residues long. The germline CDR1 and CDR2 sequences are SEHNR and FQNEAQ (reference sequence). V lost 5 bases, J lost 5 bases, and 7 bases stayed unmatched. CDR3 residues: CASSPRQGTETQYF. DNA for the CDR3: TGTGCCAGCAGCCCGCGACAGGGGACGGAGACCCAGTACTTC. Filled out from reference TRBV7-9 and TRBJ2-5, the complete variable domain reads DTGVSQNPRHKITKRGQNVTFRCDPISEHNRLYWYRQTLGQGPEFLTYFQNEAQLEKSRLLSDRFSAERPKGSFSTLEIQRTEQGDSAMYLCASSPRQGTETQYFGPGTRLLVL.

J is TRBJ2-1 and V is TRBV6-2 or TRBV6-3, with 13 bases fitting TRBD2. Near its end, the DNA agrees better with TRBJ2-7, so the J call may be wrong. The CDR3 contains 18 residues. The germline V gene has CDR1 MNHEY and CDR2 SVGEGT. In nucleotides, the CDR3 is TGTGCCAGCAGTCTGAGACTAGCGGGGGGCCTTTCCTACAATGAGCAGTACTTC. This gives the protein CASSLRLAGGLSYNEQYF.